Below, 25 T cell receptor beta chains from the same sample are listed, as sequenced in a study of regulatory T cells in long-lasting Graves disease. Combining iRepertoire HTBI primers with Arm-PCR of CDR3 regions, the authors built TCR beta libraries. MiXCR, run by TCRdb on the multiplex PCR reads, gives a single entry per CDR3 protein. Of under 350,000 distinct CDR3 sequences in the sample, approximately 20% were seen once. As to time point: persistent/refractory GD, antithyroid drugs over 5 years with positive TRAb. PBMC-extracted RNA yielded the TCR library. This sample comprised peripheral blood mononuclear cells (PBMCs), obtained when the disease was refractory, from a patient treated with antithyroid drugs. The receptors here all came from a female donor with Graves disease.

This clonotype has at least ten counts. The chain joins TRBV10-3 to TRBJ1-5; D remains unclear. The CDR3 runs to 13 residues. V gave up 0 bases and J gave up 3 bases, with 3 bases separating them. The germline V gene has CDR1 ENHRY and CDR2 SYGVKD. CDR3 nucleotide sequence: TGTGCCATCAGTGAGTCTCCCAATCAGCCCCAGCATTTT. This codes for CAISESPNQPQHF.

About this clonotype itself: This sequence may be a read error, since a much larger clone differs from it by one base. V is TRBV28 and J is TRBJ2-1; the match to TRBD2 covers 8 bases. The CDR3 contains 15 residues. CDR1 and CDR2 (germline): MDHEN, SYDVKM. After removal of 5 bases from V and 10 bases from J, the junction contained 13 bases not matched to a gene. Written as DNA, the CDR3 is TGTGCCAGCAGTCCGGCCGGGACTAGATCCGACGAGCAGTTCTTC. It yields the protein CASSPAGTRSDEQFF.

In its sample, this clonotype was seen many times. V gene TRBV28 combines with J gene TRBJ2-2; the D gene is possibly TRBD2 (5 bases). This CDR3 has 17 amino acids. Germline V gene sequence: CDR1 MDHEN, CDR2 SYDVKM. Trimming took 6 bases from V and 4 from J, leaving 21 bases between them. The CDR3 reads CASSPSGSGSSTGELFF. The CDR3 region has the DNA TGTGCCAGCAGCCCCTCGGGATCGGGGTCGAGCACCGGGGAGCTGTTTTTT.

This clonotype was detected a few times. The chain uses TRBV6-1 and TRBJ1-6, with unresolved D. V was clipped by 5 bases and J by 10 bases, with 15 bases between them. The germline gives CDR1 MNHNS, CDR2 SASEGT. The CDR3 length is 14 residues. The CDR3: CASSPPGSESPLHF. The CDR3 bases are TGTGCCAGCAGTCCTCCGGGGTCAGAGTCACCCCTCCACTTT.

This clonotype was counted ten times or more. V gene TRBV27 combines with J gene TRBJ2-7; 9 bases are a match to TRBD1. Germline CDR1 reads MNHEY; CDR2 reads SMNVEV (reference sequence). CDR3 length: 14 amino acids. The ends lost 4 bases at V and 2 bases at J; junction bases unmatched: 3. CDR3 sequence reads: CASSSRDRAYEQYF. The CDR3 DNA is TGTGCCAGCAGTTCCCGGGACAGGGCCTACGAGCAGTACTTC.

This clonotype was observed a single time. The chain uses TRBV6-2 or TRBV6-3 and TRBJ2-2, with TRBD2 identical over 7 bases. The CDR3 consists of 15 residues. Germline trimming cut 5 bases from V and 2 bases from J; bases unmatched to any gene: 5. Germline loops: CDR1 MNHEY, CDR2 SVGEGT. The CDR3 DNA reads TGTGCCAGCAGTGACGGACTAGTCAACACCGGGGAGCTGTTTTTT. It yields the protein CASSDGLVNTGELFF.

V gene TRBV7-9 combines with J gene TRBJ2-1; no clear D gene. CDR3 length: 14 amino acids. Trimming shortened V by 4 bases and J by 3 bases, and 10 bases separated the two germline ends. Germline V gene lookup returns CDR1 SEHNR and CDR2 FQNEAQ (reference sequence). In DNA, the CDR3 is TGTGCCAGCAGCTACGTGCCGGTCTACAATGAGCAGTTCTTC. The encoded protein is CASSYVPVYNEQFF.

This clonotype occurred many times. The V gene is TRBV10-3, the J gene TRBJ1-5, with 7 bases that match TRBD1. The CDR3 spans 17 residues. CDR1 and CDR2 from the germline V gene are ENHRY and SYGVKD. V trimming: 0 bases; J trimming: 4 bases; junction bases outside the gene matches: 9. The CDR3 loop reads CAISESNVRGANQPQHF. DNA of the CDR3: TGTGCCATCAGTGAGTCGAATGTCAGGGGGGCTAATCAGCCCCAGCATTTT.

This clonotype was seen many times. J is TRBJ1-3 and V is TRBV28; 9 bases map to TRBD1. CDR3 size: 15 residues. Germline V gene data show CDR1 as MDHEN and CDR2 as SYDVKM. Trimming took 5 bases from V and 7 from J; bases not matched to a gene: 9. The CDR3 sequence: CASSPSWTGDNTIYF. CDR3 bases: TGTGCCAGCAGTCCGTCTTGGACAGGGGACAACACCATATATTTT.

This clonotype was found many times. The gene calls are TRBV2 and TRBJ2-7; tentatively, D is TRBD1 (5 bases). The germline CDR1 and CDR2 sequences are SNHLY and FYNNEI. This CDR3 contains 15 residues. Between the trimmed V and J ends, which lost 5 bases and 6 bases, there was a span of 20 bases. CDR3 DNA: TGTGCCAGCAGTATACAGGTTCTTAGTACCTCCGAGCAGTACTTC. Translating gives CASSIQVLSTSEQYF. The whole variable domain, remainder taken from reference TRBV2 and TRBJ2-7, is EPEVTQTPSHQVTQMGQEVILRCVPISNHLYFYWYRQILGQKVEFLVSFYNNEISEKSEIFDDQFSVERPDGSNFTLKIRSTKLEDSAMYFCASSIQVLSTSEQYFGPGTRLTVT.

The gene calls are TRBV12-3 or TRBV12-4 and TRBJ2-3; the D is unclear. CDR3 length: 14 amino acids. The V end was cut by 2 bases, the J end by 2 bases, with 8 bases between. The CDR3 sequence: CASSLTEPTDTQYF. The CDR3 coding sequence is TGTGCCAGCAGTTTAACGGAGCCCACAGATACGCAGTATTTT.

This clonotype was observed at least ten times. This rearrangement joins TRBV29-1 to TRBJ1-2; D remains ambiguous. The germline V and J ends were trimmed by 1 base and 2 bases, with 14 bases remaining between them. CDR3 length: 15 amino acids. CDR1 and CDR2 (germline): SQVTM, ANQGSEA. The CDR3 spells CSVEVGFGGNYGYTF. The CDR3 DNA reads TGCAGCGTTGAAGTCGGCTTTGGCGGGAACTATGGCTACACCTTC.

This clonotype was counted a few times. The chain is built from TRBV20-1 and TRBJ2-7; D might be TRBD1 (6 bases). There are 14 residues in the CDR3. V was clipped by 4 bases and J by 0 bases, with 13 bases between them. Per the germline V gene, CDR1 is DFQATT and CDR2 is SNEGSKA (reference sequence). The DNA of the CDR3 is TGCAGTGCTACCGGACAGCGGACCTCCTACGAGCAGTACTTC. Translation gives CSATGQRTSYEQYF.

On this clonotype itself: A much larger clonotype is one base distant, so this may be a read error. The chain carries TRBV28 and TRBJ2-7, with 10 bases that match TRBD2. The CDR3 is made up of 14 amino acids. J lost 5 bases, V lost 5 bases, and 6 bases had no gene match. Germline V gives CDR1 MDHEN, CDR2 SYDVKM. The CDR3 DNA sequence: TGTGCCAGCAGTCAAAAAGCGGGAGGGGACGAGCAGTACTTC. Translating gives CASSQKAGGDEQYF.

This clonotype was seen a handful of times. V and J are TRBV28 and TRBJ2-7; 10 positions match TRBD1. From germline, CDR1 is MDHEN and CDR2 SYDVKM. V gave up 3 bases and J gave up 2 bases; unmatched junction bases: 10. This CDR3 is 17 amino acids long. CDR3 nucleotides: TGTGCCAGCAGTTTTTTTGGACGGGACAGGGGAGCCTACGAGCAGTACTTC. Translating gives CASSFFGRDRGAYEQYF.

The V gene is TRBV28, the J gene TRBJ2-4; 9 bases align to TRBD1. CDR1 MDHEN and CDR2 SYDVKM come from the germline V gene. V lost 5 bases, J lost 9 bases, and 2 bases stayed unmatched. This CDR3 comprises 12 residues. CDR3 nucleotides: TGTGCCAGCAGTCCGGACAGGGGCATTCAGTACTTC. Its protein product is CASSPDRGIQYF.

This clonotype came up a few times. V gene TRBV30 combines with J gene TRBJ1-5; D is perhaps TRBD1 (5 bases). The V end lost 1 base, the J end lost 3 bases, and 13 bases lay between the germline ends. The CDR3 has 15 residues. CDR1 and CDR2 (germline): GTSNPN, SVGIG (reference sequence). In nucleotides, the CDR3 is TGTGCCTGGAGTGCGGAAGACAGAAACAATCAGCCCCAGCATTTT. Amino acids: CAWSAEDRNNQPQHF.

This CDR3 reads CASSLHPIDPDNSGANVLTF. CDR3 nucleotide sequence: TGTGCCAGCAGCTTACATCCGATTGACCCGGACAACTCTGGGGCCAACGTCCTGACTTTC. The chain couples TRBV7-3 to TRBJ2-6; D is perhaps TRBD1 (5 bases). This CDR3 is 20 amino acids long. Trimming pared 2 bases from V and 0 bases from J, leaving 20 bases between. Germline V CDR1 and CDR2: SGHTA, FQGTGA.

This clonotype was recorded at least ten times. The chain uses TRBV20-1 and TRBJ1-5; D uncertain. CDR3 length: 14 amino acids. CDR1 DFQATT and CDR2 SNEGSKA come from the germline V gene (reference sequence). With 4 bases removed from V and 5 bases from J, the gap between germline ends came to 15 bases. The CDR3, as DNA: TGCAGTGCTAACTCTCGGGAAGGATATCAGCCCCAGCATTTT. Protein sequence: CSANSREGYQPQHF.

The rearrangement links TRBV10-2 to TRBJ1-6, with a tentative D call TRBD1 (5 bases). Germline assignment: CDR1 WSHSY and CDR2 SAAADI. V lost 6 bases, J lost 6 bases, and 12 bases lay in between. The CDR3 has 14 residues. CDR3 sequence (DNA): TGCGCCAGCAGGGGCCAGGGAACTAATTCACCCCTCCACTTT. It codes for CASRGQGTNSPLHF.

The CDR3 coding sequence is TGTGCCAGCAGTGCAGCTTCCGGGACTAGCGCCCTGCCCTGGGGGGAGACCCAGTACTTC. Its translation is CASSAASGTSALPWGETQYF. V is TRBV28 and J is TRBJ2-5; 10 nucleotides align to TRBD2. From germline, CDR1 is MDHEN and CDR2 SYDVKM. The CDR3 runs 20 residues. V was clipped by 5 bases and J by 5 bases; unmatched bases: 23.

This clonotype was seen repeatedly, ten times or more. The chain links TRBV20-1 to TRBJ1-1; D unresolved. The V end lost 3 bases, the J end lost 6 bases, and 8 bases lay between the germline ends. The CDR3 has 11 amino acids. In germline, CDR1 is DFQATT, CDR2 SNEGSKA (reference sequence). CDR3: CSASLQPEAFF. The CDR3 bases are TGCAGTGCTAGTCTCCAGCCTGAAGCTTTCTTT.

This clonotype appeared many times. The genes are TRBV6-1 and TRBJ2-5; D is uncertain. V shed 1 base and J shed 5 bases, with 11 bases lying between them. This CDR3 spans 14 amino acids. CDR1 and CDR2 from the germline V gene are MNHNS and SASEGT. CDR3 sequence: CASSEGRNFETQYF. The CDR3 DNA sequence: TGTGCCAGCAGTGAAGGGCGCAACTTCGAGACCCAGTACTTC.

In its sample, this clonotype was seen many times. This chain joins TRBV28 and TRBJ1-1, with no clear D. This CDR3 comprises 13 residues. Between the trimmed V and J ends, which lost 11 bases and 6 bases, there was a span of 19 bases. In germline, CDR1 is MDHEN, CDR2 SYDVKM. CDR3 residues: CAGAVGGGAEAFF. CDR3 DNA sequence: TGTGCCGGAGCTGTCGGAGGCGGGGCTGAAGCTTTCTTT.

This chain links TRBV10-2 with TRBJ2-3; 12 bases line up with TRBD2. CDR1 and CDR2 from the germline V gene are WSHSY and SAAADI. V dropped 4 bases and J dropped 5; count of bases not matched to a gene: 1. The CDR3 is 14 residues long. The CDR3 sequence: CASSVLAGGDTQYF. The CDR3 DNA sequence: TGCGCCAGCAGTGTACTAGCGGGAGGAGATACGCAGTATTTT.